This is a list of T cell receptor beta chains from one sample in a study of regulatory T cells in long-lasting Graves disease. Via MiXCR, TCRdb re-called the multiplex PCR reads, giving one row per CDR3 protein. The sample holds hundreds of thousands of distinct CDR3 sequences, approximately 16% seen once. The same data also went into a second study, on T cells in Graves' hyperthyroidism and ophthalmopathy.

Source: peripheral blood mononuclear cells (PBMCs), taken at new diagnosis, from a patient treated with antithyroid drugs. The receptors stem from a middle-aged woman with Graves disease. Both conserved end residues are part of each CDR3. A D gene is named only where the DNA matches it firmly. The size field is filled for only some rows; it gives once, few, many or a size class.

>TRBV10-3|TRBJ1-1|.|many
TGTGCCACAGAGGGGGGCGGGCGCACTGAAGCTTTCTTT
CATEGGGRTEAFF
>TRBV28|TRBJ1-1|.|.
TGTGCCAGCAGTTCAGCAAGAAGGGCTTTCTTT
CASSSARRAFF
>TRBV6-2/TRBV6-3|TRBJ2-1|TRBD1|many
TGTGCCAGCAGAGCCAGGGGGAATGAGCAGTTCTTC
CASRARGNEQFF
>TRBV5-4|TRBJ2-2|TRBD1|many
TGTGCCAGCAGCTCGGGACAGGGCCACGGGGAGCTGTTTTTT
CASSSGQGHGELFF
>TRBV12-3/TRBV12-4|TRBJ1-4|.|many
TGTGCCAGCAGTTTAGTTGGTAATGAAAAACTGTTTTTT
CASSLVGNEKLFF
>TRBV29-1|TRBJ2-3|.|few
TGCAGCGTTTCTGGAGGGGGTAGCACAGATACGCAGTATTTT
CSVSGGGSTDTQYF
>TRBV12-3/TRBV12-4|TRBJ2-3|.|many
TGTGCCAGCAGTTTTTCGGCTAGCACAGATACGCAGTATTTT
CASSFSASTDTQYF
>TRBV3-1|TRBJ1-4|TRBD1|many
TGTGCCAGCAACGCGGGACAGGGAGAAAAACTGTTTTTT
CASNAGQGEKLFF
>TRBV10-3|TRBJ1-2|.|.
TGTGCCATCAGTGACCCTTGGCAAGCTAACTATGGCTACACCTTC
CAISDPWQANYGYTF
>TRBV6-1|TRBJ1-3|.|many
TGTGCCAGCAGTGAAGACCACGACTCTGGAAACACCATATATTTT
CASSEDHDSGNTIYF
>TRBV6-1|TRBJ1-2|.|many
TGTGCCAGCAGGACCAGGGGCCCCAACTATGGCTACACCTTC
CASRTRGPNYGYTF
>TRBV9|TRBJ1-1|.|few
TGTGCCAGCAGCGCCGGGACGGTGAACACTGAAGCTTTCTTT
CASSAGTVNTEAFF
>TRBV13|TRBJ1-4|TRBD1|many
TGTGCCAGCAACAGGGGATCGGGGAATGAAAAACTGTTTTTT
CASNRGSGNEKLFF
>TRBV10-3|TRBJ2-7|TRBD2|.
TGTGCCATCAGTGTTCTAAGCGGGGTCCACGAGCAGTACTTC
CAISVLSGVHEQYF
>TRBV6-1|TRBJ2-3|.|.
TGTGCCAGCAGGCTCATACGGGCAGATACGCAGTATTTT
CASRLIRADTQYF
>TRBV12-5|TRBJ1-5|TRBD1|few
TGTGCTAGTGGTTCGGACAGGGGGTACCTCACTCAGCCCCAGCATTTT
CASGSDRGYLTQPQHF
>TRBV10-2|TRBJ2-1|TRBD2|few
TGCGCCACCACCACAGGGACTAGCAACAATGAGCAGTTCTTC
CATTTGTSNNEQFF
>TRBV15|TRBJ2-1|.|.
TGTGCCACCAGCAGAGATCTGGACCCGCGGGTCGATGAGCAGTTCTTC
CATSRDLDPRVDEQFF
>TRBV27|TRBJ2-7|TRBD1|few
TGTGCCAGCAGTGGATTCACAGGGGGCACCTACGAGCAGTACTTC
CASSGFTGGTYEQYF
>TRBV7-3|TRBJ2-1|TRBD2|many
TGTGCCAGCAGCCTGAGGACTAGCGGGTACAATGAGCAGTTCTTC
CASSLRTSGYNEQFF
>TRBV10-3|TRBJ2-5|TRBD1|many
TGTGCCATCAGTTCATGGACAGGGAAAGAGACCCAGTACTTC
CAISSWTGKETQYF
>TRBV10-3|TRBJ2-7|TRBD1|.
TGTGCCATCAGTCGACAGGGAAGGGCCTACGAGCAGTACTTC
CAISRQGRAYEQYF
>TRBV20-1|TRBJ1-4|.|many
TGCAGTGCTGGGGAGGCGGCTGGGGGTGAAAAACTGTTTTTT
CSAGEAAGGEKLFF
>TRBV3-1|TRBJ1-1|.|many
TGTGCCAGCAGCCAAAGATGGGGGAACACTGAAGCTTTCTTT
CASSQRWGNTEAFF
>TRBV10-3|TRBJ1-1|.|few
TGTGCCATCAGTGACAGGCCGAACACTGAAGCTTTCTTT
CAISDRPNTEAFF
>TRBV2|TRBJ1-1|.|.
TGTGCCAGCAGTGAAGCGCTTCTAGGGTCTAATGAAGCTTTCTTT
CASSEALLGSNEAFF
>TRBV9|TRBJ2-5|.|.
TGTGCCAGCAGCGTAAAGGGGGAAGGACGGGGCCAAGAGACCCAGTACTTC
CASSVKGEGRGQETQYF
>TRBV12-3/TRBV12-4|TRBJ2-3|.|many
TGTGCCAGCAGTTTCGAAGATACGCAGTATTTT
CASSFEDTQYF
>TRBV20-1|TRBJ1-6|.|.
TGCAGTGCTAGAGATCTCGAGACAGACACGAGCTCCTATAATTCACCCCTCCACTTT
CSARDLETDTSSYNSPLHF
>TRBV3-1|TRBJ1-1|.|many
TGTGCCAGCACCCAATGGGGAGGGGGACCTTTCTTT
CASTQWGGGPFF
>TRBV4-1|TRBJ2-1|.|few
TGCGCCAGCAGCCAAGTCGTGAGACAGAGCAATGAGCAGTTCTTC
CASSQVVRQSNEQFF
>TRBV12-3/TRBV12-4|TRBJ2-7|TRBD1|many
TGTGCCAGCAGCAACCACCTACCGGGACAGGGAACCTACGAGCAGTACTTC
CASSNHLPGQGTYEQYF
>TRBV2|TRBJ2-2|.|.
TGTGCCAGTAGGGGGGAGTCCGCCGGGGAGCTGTTTTTT
CASRGESAGELFF
>TRBV11-2|TRBJ1-1|.|many
TGTGCCAGCAGCTTAGCCGGAGAGGGGGGAGCTTTCTTT
CASSLAGEGGAFF
>TRBV3-1|TRBJ1-1|.|many
TGTGCCAGCAGCCAACCCAAGGGGCAGTTTGGCACTGAAGCTTTCTTT
CASSQPKGQFGTEAFF
>TRBV10-3|TRBJ2-6|.|few
TGTGCCAGCAACGGACCAGGGACAGGGGCCAACGTCCTGACTTTC
CASNGPGTGANVLTF
>TRBV30|TRBJ2-7|.|many
TGTGCCTGGAGTCTGAGTCTCTACGAGCAGTACTTC
CAWSLSLYEQYF
>TRBV5-1|TRBJ2-1|.|few
TGCGCCAGCAGCCCGGGGACTTCAAAGGAGCAGTTCTTC
CASSPGTSKEQFF
>TRBV5-5|TRBJ2-1|TRBD2|.
TGTGCCAGCAGCTTGCTCTTCGTGGGGGGGATCTACAATGAGCAGTTCTTC
CASSLLFVGGIYNEQFF
>TRBV11-3|TRBJ2-3|.|many
TGTGCCAGCAGCTTAGCGGTACGGGATACGCAGTATTTT
CASSLAVRDTQYF
>TRBV19|TRBJ2-3|.|few
TGTGCCAGTAGTATGAAAGGAGGATGGAGCCCAGATACGCAGTATTTT
CASSMKGGWSPDTQYF
>TRBV24-1|TRBJ2-7|.|.
TGTGCCACCATACGGGGCTCTACGGTTTCCTACGAGCAGTACTTC
CATIRGSTVSYEQYF
>TRBV7-6|TRBJ1-1|.|many
TGTGCCAGCAGCTTAAGGTCTGGCCCTAGCACTGAAGCTTTCTTT
CASSLRSGPSTEAFF
>TRBV2|TRBJ2-1|.|many
TGTGCCAGCAGTGAAAACGCCCCGGGGTTAAATCCCAATGAGCAGTTCTTC
CASSENAPGLNPNEQFF
>TRBV20-1|TRBJ2-2|TRBD2|many
TGCAGTGCTGCCCTAACTAGCGACCCCTGGGTCACCGGGGAGCTGTTTTTT
CSAALTSDPWVTGELFF
>TRBV6-1|TRBJ2-1|TRBD2|many
TGTGCCAGCTCCGGCCTCAGCGGGGGGCCTTACAATGAGCAGTTCTTC
CASSGLSGGPYNEQFF
>TRBV20-1|TRBJ2-2|.|many
TGCAGTGCTAGAGATCTTCGTGGCACCGGGGAGCTGTTTTTT
CSARDLRGTGELFF
>TRBV7-9|TRBJ1-1|.|once
TGTGCCAGCAGCTCACAGGGTCTTACTGAAGCTTTCTTT
CASSSQGLTEAFF
>TRBV5-5|TRBJ1-2|TRBD1|.
TGTGCCAGCAGCTTGGTTTCAGGGGGACTAACTAACTATGGCTACACCTTC
CASSLVSGGLTNYGYTF
>TRBV3-1|TRBJ2-5|TRBD2|many
TGTGCCAGCAGCCTCGGACTAGCGGACAACCAAGAGACCCAGTACTTC
CASSLGLADNQETQYF
>TRBV12-3/TRBV12-4|TRBJ1-1|.|many
TGTGCCAGCAGTTTATCCAGTTCGAACACTGAAGCTTTCTTT
CASSLSSSNTEAFF
>TRBV12-3/TRBV12-4|TRBJ2-3|.|many
TGTGCCAGCAGTGACTTTCTCGGCACAGATACGCAGTATTTT
CASSDFLGTDTQYF
>TRBV3-1|TRBJ2-3|.|many
TGTGCCAGCAGCCATGGATACACAGATACGCAGTATTTT
CASSHGYTDTQYF
>TRBV6-5|TRBJ2-5|TRBD2|many
TGTGCCAGCAGTTACTCGAGCCTAGCGGGGGGGCCCACCCAGTACTTC
CASSYSSLAGGPTQYF
>TRBV20-1|TRBJ1-1|.|many
TGCAGTGCTCCTAGGGGGGGGGTCACTGAAGCTTTCTTT
CSAPRGGVTEAFF